The 23 T cell receptor beta chains given below trace back to one sample, sequenced in a study of breast tumors, draining lymph nodes, adjacent tissues. MiXCR was run by TCRdb on the multiplex PCR reads, yielding one entry per CDR3 protein. The sample lists roughly 70,000 distinct CDR3 sequences, around two fifths occurring once. The sequenced sample was breast tumor tissue. These receptors were taken from a female donor with breast cancer. Some clones in this sample may be carry-over from other donors' samples.

This clonotype is classed as medium-sized. V is TRBV7-9 and J is TRBJ1-3, with TRBD1 matching 10 bases. Germline lookup yields CDR1 SEHNR and CDR2 FQNEAQ (reference sequence). The CDR3 runs 16 residues. J gave up 3 bases and V 4 bases, and 6 bases lay outside the gene matches. Here the CDR3 reads CASSSTDRGLGNTIYF. CDR3 nucleotide sequence: TGTGCCAGCAGCTCTACCGACAGGGGGCTTGGAAACACCATATATTTT.

This clonotype was detected ten times or more. The V and J genes are TRBV7-3 and TRBJ2-6; maybe TRBD2 (6 bases). Trimming pared 4 bases from V and 0 bases from J, leaving 10 bases between. The CDR3 has 16 amino acids. Germline CDR1 and CDR2: SGHTA and FQGTGA. The CDR3 here is CASSYAGTSGANVLTF. The DNA of the CDR3 is TGTGCCAGCAGCTACGCGGGGACCTCTGGGGCCAACGTCCTGACTTTC.

The V call is TRBV25-1, the J call TRBJ2-7, with 9 bases fitting TRBD2. Germline V gene sequence: CDR1 MGHDK, CDR2 SYGVNS. With V trimmed by 3 bases and J by 3 bases, 3 bases remained unmatched. CDR3 length equals 14 residues. CDR3 DNA: TGTGCCAGCAGTGACGGGACTAGCTACTACGAGCAGTACTTC. Its translation is CASSDGTSYYEQYF.

This rearrangement joins TRBV7-2 to TRBJ2-1, with 7 bases that match TRBD2. The CDR3 length is 15 residues. Per germline, CDR1 SGHTA and CDR2 FQGNSA. J was trimmed by 7 bases and V by 0 bases; bases with no gene match: 6. Written as DNA, the CDR3 is TGTGCCAGCAGCTTAGCGTGGGCGGGAGTTAATGAGCAGTTCTTC. Its protein product is CASSLAWAGVNEQFF.

In the case of this clonotype: Mismatch with germline at one junction end may stem from a read error. The chain couples TRBV20-1 to TRBJ1-6, with 9 bases matching TRBD1. The CDR3 covers 15 residues. Germline V gene lookup returns CDR1 DFQATT and CDR2 SNEGSKA (reference sequence). The CDR3, as DNA: TGCAGTGCTAGAGGGACAGGGGCCGGGAATTTACCCCTCCACTTT. Residues: CSARGTGAGNLPLHF.

This clonotype was detected many times. This chain joins TRBV19 and TRBJ1-4; TRBD1 might be the D (5 bases). Germline CDR1 and CDR2: LNHDA and SQIVND (reference sequence). CDR3 size: 15 residues. Trimming stripped 3 bases from V and 8 bases from J, with 16 bases between. The CDR3 is CASSMGLGREEKLFF. In nucleotides, the CDR3 is TGTGCCAGTAGTATGGGCCTGGGACGGGAGGAAAAACTGTTTTTT.

This clonotype appeared many times. This chain joins TRBV6-5 and TRBJ2-7, with unresolved D. Germline loops: CDR1 MNHEY, CDR2 SVGAGI. V was trimmed by 0 bases and J by 6 bases, leaving 15 bases between them. The CDR3 is made up of 15 amino acids. The CDR3 spells CASSYSIEPGSEQYF. CDR3 sequence (DNA): TGTGCCAGCAGTTACTCGATAGAGCCCGGGTCCGAGCAGTACTTC.

This clonotype was found a few times. The V and J genes are TRBV5-1 and TRBJ1-1; D ambiguous. V was shortened by 3 bases and J by 4 bases, with 10 bases between the two germline ends. From germline, CDR1 is SGHRS and CDR2 YFSETQ. The CDR3 runs to 13 residues. CDR3 loop: CASSYKGSTEAFF. The DNA for the CDR3 is TGCGCCAGCAGCTACAAGGGTTCCACTGAAGCTTTCTTT.

The rearrangement links TRBV12-3 or TRBV12-4 to TRBJ1-5, with D possibly being TRBD1 (6 bases). V lost 4 bases and J 5 bases, leaving 15 bases between the germline ends. The CDR3 is 15 residues long. CDR3 in DNA: TGTGCCAGCAGTTGGGGACTGGGGGGGCATCAGCCCCAGCATTTT. Translating gives CASSWGLGGHQPQHF.

The sample holds many counts of this clonotype. This sequence joins TRBV27 and TRBJ1-3; D possibly corresponds to TRBD1 (5 bases). The CDR3 loop spans 14 amino acids. Deletions cut 2 bases from V and 8 bases from J, with 13 bases between. Germline V gene sequence: CDR1 MNHEY, CDR2 SMNVEV (reference sequence). The CDR3 DNA reads as TGTGCCAGCAGTTTACAGGGACGGGGGGACACCATATATTTT. This codes for CASSLQGRGDTIYF.

The chain couples TRBV5-1 to TRBJ1-4; possibly TRBD1 for D (5 bases). V lost 1 base, J lost 11 bases, and 15 bases lay in between. The CDR3 is made up of 14 amino acids. The germline CDR1 and CDR2 sequences are SGHRS and YFSETQ. In DNA form, the CDR3 reads TGCGCCAGCAGCTTGAGGGCGCAGGGTCGGAAACTGTTTTTT. It codes for CASSLRAQGRKLFF.

This clonotype was detected ten times or more. The chain links TRBV6-6 to TRBJ2-2; the D is unclear. V was pared by 6 bases and J by 8 bases, with 4 bases between. Germline assignment: CDR1 MNHNY and CDR2 SVGAGI (reference sequence). The CDR3 length is 10 residues. The CDR3 region has the DNA TGTGCCAGCAGGAAAGGGGAGCTGTTTTTT. Translating it yields CASRKGELFF.

The gene calls are TRBV7-2 and TRBJ2-7, with TRBD1 matching over 8 bases. The DNA end is more similar to TRBJ2-1, so the J call may be wrong. The CDR3 sequence is 15 residues long. Germline loops: CDR1 SGHTA, CDR2 FQGNSA. The CDR3 DNA sequence: TGTGCCAGCAGCATGGGGCAGGGGGCCGACGGGGAGCAGTTCTTC. It specifies CASSMGQGADGEQFF.

This clonotype was counted at least ten times. The rearrangement joins TRBV14 to TRBJ1-2; D is unresolved. CDR3 length: 13 residues. Trimming pared 1 base from V and 7 bases from J, leaving 10 bases between. CDR1 SGHDN and CDR2 FVKESK come from the germline V gene. CDR3 loop: CASSQGGFRGYTF. The CDR3 bases are TGTGCCAGCAGCCAAGGCGGGTTTCGTGGCTACACCTTC.

This clonotype was seen ten or more times. This rearrangement joins TRBV19 to TRBJ2-3, with 8 bases lining up with TRBD2. In germline, CDR1 is LNHDA, CDR2 SQIVND (reference sequence). Germline trimming cut 6 bases from V and 0 bases from J; bases unmatched to any gene: 2. CDR3 size: 14 residues. CDR3: CASRLAGSTDTQYF. The CDR3 DNA follows: TGTGCCAGTAGGTTAGCGGGAAGCACAGATACGCAGTATTTT.

This clonotype appeared many times. The genes are TRBV3-1 and TRBJ1-5; D not certain. The V and J ends lost 0 bases and 6 bases respectively, with 9 bases between them. The CDR3 has 14 residues. CDR1 is LGHDT, CDR2 YNNKEL, per germline (reference sequence). CDR3 loop: CASSQDTRVQPQHF. CDR3 sequence (DNA): TGTGCCAGCAGCCAAGATACGAGGGTTCAGCCCCAGCATTTT.

Concerning this clonotype: A much larger clone differs from this one at a single base, so this may be a read error. The CDR3 loop is CASSATRDCEQYF. The CDR3, as DNA: TGTGCCAGCAGTGCGACTAGGGACTGCGAGCAGTACTTC. This chain links TRBV6-6 with TRBJ2-7, with D possibly TRBD2 on 6 matching bases. Trimming took off 5 bases at V and 6 bases at J, with 14 bases between the two ends. The CDR3 length is 13 residues. Germline CDR1 is MNHNY and CDR2 is SVGAGI (reference sequence).

This clonotype was picked up many times. The V and J genes are TRBV5-1 and TRBJ1-2, with TRBD1 matching over 9 bases. The CDR3 has 16 residues. From germline, CDR1 is SGHRS and CDR2 YFSETQ. V trimming: 4 bases; J trimming: 5 bases; junction bases outside the gene matches: 12. The CDR3 here is CASSPGQGISRYGYTF. CDR3 nucleotides: TGCGCCAGCAGCCCGGGACAGGGTATTTCTCGGTATGGCTACACCTTC.

In this sample, this clonotype turned up many times. A much larger clone differs by one base, so this may be a read error. This chain connects TRBV20-1 to TRBJ2-7, with 13 bases matching TRBD2. The V and J ends lost 3 bases and 6 bases, in that order; junction bases with no gene match: 5. Germline CDR1 is DFQATT and CDR2 is SNEGSKA (reference sequence). The CDR3 runs to 14 residues. CDR3 nucleotides: TGCAGTGCTAGGGGACTAGCGGGGTTTTCCGAGCAGTACTTC. Translation gives CSARGLAGFSEQYF.

Details on this clonotype: Given a much more abundant clone one base away, this may be a read error. The chain employs TRBV4-1 and TRBJ2-7; TRBD1 agrees at 7 bases. CDR3 length equals 18 residues. Germline CDR1 and CDR2: MGHRA and YSYEKL. In DNA form, the CDR3 reads TGCGCCAGCAGCCAAGGGTCCCCACAGGGGTGGGGGATCTACGAGCAGTGCTTC. Its translation is CASSQGSPQGWGIYEQCF.

The rearrangement joins TRBV9 to TRBJ2-2, with D unresolved. This CDR3 is built from 12 residues. Trimming cost V 0 bases and J 8 bases, with 5 bases left between them. In germline, CDR1 is SGDLS, CDR2 YYNGEE. The chain's CDR3 is CASSVGIGELFF. The CDR3 coding sequence is TGTGCCAGCAGCGTAGGTATAGGGGAGCTGTTTTTT.

This clonotype was detected a few times. The V and J genes are TRBV30 and TRBJ2-1; D might be TRBD2 (5 bases). The CDR3 length is 17 residues. CDR1 is GTSNPN, CDR2 SVGIG, per germline (reference sequence). The V gene lost 1 base and the J gene lost 0 bases, with 16 bases spanning the gap. CDR3 amino acids: CAWSARTYQSSYNEQFF. The CDR3 DNA reads TGTGCCTGGAGTGCCAGGACTTACCAGAGCTCCTACAATGAGCAGTTCTTC.

This clonotype was counted at least ten times. The rearrangement joins TRBV15 to TRBJ1-3; 8 positions match TRBD1. The germline CDR1 and CDR2 sequences are LNHNV and YYDKDF (reference sequence). The CDR3 extends over 16 amino acids. With V trimmed by 1 base and J by 0 bases, 2 bases remained unmatched. This chain's CDR3 is CATSRGTGNSGNTIYF. The DNA for the CDR3 is TGTGCCACCAGCAGAGGGACAGGGAACTCTGGAAACACCATATATTTT.